These 16 T cell receptor beta chains share one sample of origin, sequenced in a study of PD-1 and CTLA-4 blockade in melanoma (dated by TCRdb to about 2021). The library was prepared using the immunoSEQ multiplex PCR assay. TCRdb provides this immuneACCESS table in a form limited to in-frame rearrangements. Some clones are lacking; in checked studies, under half of them reflect an unresolved V gene, and why the rest are absent is not known. Counted in this sample were 32,000 or so clones; 70% to 90% of them appeared once. About 8.5% of the sample is taken by the ten largest. The sequencing used CD8+ T cells from peripheral blood, collected before anti-PD-1 treatment. All receptors come from a human donor with melanoma.

Details on this clone: At the DNA level, this CDR3 is encoded by other sequences in the same sample as well. V usage is TRBV27 and J usage is TRBJ1-1; TRBD1 might be the D (5 bases). V lost 4 bases to trimming and J lost 1 base, with 7 bases between them. The CDR3 consists of 13 residues. CDR1 MNHEY and CDR2 SMNVEV come from the germline V gene (reference sequence). CDR3 protein: CASSSTGNTEAFF. In nucleotides, the CDR3 is TGTGCCAGCAGTTCTACAGGGAACACTGAAGCTTTCTTT.

V is TRBV9 and J is TRBJ1-2; D is possibly TRBD1 (5 bases). The CDR3 has 13 amino acids. Between the trimmed V and J ends, which lost 2 bases and 5 bases, there was a span of 10 bases. Germline loops: CDR1 SGDLS, CDR2 YYNGEE. CDR3 DNA sequence: TGTGCCAGCAGCGTGGCGGGGGTATATGGCTACACCTTC. Its translation is CASSVAGVYGYTF.

V gene TRBV5-4 combines with J gene TRBJ2-6, with D tentatively TRBD1 or TRBD2 (5 bases each). V dropped 4 bases and J dropped 4 bases, with 21 bases sitting between them. The CDR3 totals 18 residues. The germline V gene encodes CDR1 SGHNT and CDR2 YYREEE (reference sequence). In DNA form, the CDR3 reads TGTGCCAGCAGCAGCGAGGGACGCTCGCCCCCCGGGGCCAACGTCCTGACTTTC. It is translated as CASSSEGRSPPGANVLTF.

The chain carries TRBV7-9 and TRBJ2-1, with unresolved D. V lost 1 base, J lost 3 bases, and 4 bases lay in between. This CDR3 spans 13 amino acids. CDR1 is SEHNR, CDR2 FQNEAQ, per germline (reference sequence). In DNA form, the CDR3 reads TGTGCCAGCAGCTTAGGACTCTACAATGAGCAGTTCTTC. It translates to CASSLGLYNEQFF.

The V and J genes are TRBV4-1 and TRBJ1-1; D is perhaps TRBD1 (5 bases). The length of the CDR3 is 15 residues. Trimming removed 3 bases at V and 2 bases at J, with 13 bases between. CDR1 and CDR2 from the germline V gene are MGHRA and YSYEKL. The CDR3 DNA is TGCGCCAGCAGCCAGAATCAGGGTTACAACACTGAAGCTTTCTTT. This gives the protein CASSQNQGYNTEAFF.

The CDR3 DNA is TGCGCCAGCAGCGGGGATCGGACCCAGTACTTC. The encoded protein is CASSGDRTQYF. The rearrangement uses TRBV10-2 and TRBJ2-5; tentatively, D is TRBD2 (5 bases). There are 11 residues in the CDR3. Germline lookup yields CDR1 WSHSY and CDR2 SAAADI. With 6 bases removed from V and 7 bases from J, the gap between germline ends came to 9 bases.

This rearrangement joins TRBV28 to TRBJ1-4; 7 bases agree with TRBD1. This CDR3 has 14 residues. Germline values: CDR1 MDHEN, CDR2 SYDVKM. With 5 bases clipped from V and 6 bases from J, the junction kept 6 bases outside the gene matches. The CDR3: CASSQDREDEKLFF. The CDR3, as DNA: TGTGCCAGCAGTCAAGACAGGGAGGATGAAAAACTGTTTTTT.

The chain is built from TRBV13 and TRBJ1-1; TRBD1 matches at 7 bases. This CDR3 has 15 residues. Germline lookup yields CDR1 PRHDT and CDR2 FYEKMQ (reference sequence). The V segment lost 2 bases and the J segment 0 bases; nucleotides outside the gene matches: 3. CDR3 region: CASSLPTGLNTEAFF. CDR3 sequence (DNA): TGTGCCAGCAGCTTACCGACAGGGTTGAACACTGAAGCTTTCTTT.

The chain links TRBV27 to TRBJ1-5; D is unclear. V gave up 5 bases and J gave up 4 bases, with 12 bases separating them. The germline gives CDR1 MNHEY, CDR2 SMNVEV (reference sequence). CDR3 length: 14 amino acids. The CDR3 region is CASSPRLGNQPQHF. The CDR3 DNA follows: TGTGCCAGCAGTCCCCGACTGGGGAATCAGCCCCAGCATTTT.

This chain connects TRBV10-2 to TRBJ2-5; 11 positions agree with TRBD2. The V gene end was trimmed by 7 bases and the J gene end by 4 bases; junction bases not matched to a gene: 11. The germline V gene encodes CDR1 WSHSY and CDR2 SAAADI. This CDR3 contains 16 residues. The chain's CDR3 is CASTLQGLAGGETQYF. The CDR3 region has the DNA TGCGCCAGCACCCTTCAGGGGCTAGCGGGAGGAGAGACCCAGTACTTC.

The CDR3 is CASSLLADIYNEQFF. CDR3 DNA sequence: TGCGCCAGCAGCCTCCTAGCGGATATCTACAATGAGCAGTTCTTC. The chain links TRBV4-1 to TRBJ2-1; 7 positions match TRBD2. J was trimmed by 3 bases and V by 4 bases; bases with no gene match: 6. Germline CDR1 is MGHRA and CDR2 is YSYEKL. The CDR3 spans 15 residues.

This chain joins TRBV2 and TRBJ1-6; unclear D gene. The V gene lost 2 bases and the J gene lost 10 bases, with 15 bases spanning the gap. There are 15 residues in the CDR3. CDR1 is SNHLY, CDR2 FYNNEI, per germline. CDR3 amino acids: CASSERSEDDSPLHF. CDR3 in DNA: TGTGCCAGCAGTGAACGTTCAGAGGACGACTCACCCCTCCACTTT. Complete variable domain (other parts from reference TRBV2 and TRBJ1-6): EPEVTQTPSHQVTQMGQEVILRCVPISNHLYFYWYRQILGQKVEFLVSFYNNEISEKSEIFDDQFSVERPDGSNFTLKIRSTKLEDSAMYFCASSERSEDDSPLHFGNGTRLTVT.

The V gene is TRBV11-2, the J gene TRBJ2-7, with D possibly being TRBD2 (5 bases). CDR1 and CDR2 from the germline V gene are SGHAT and FQNNGV. This CDR3 region has 17 residues. The germline V and J ends were trimmed by 5 bases and 0 bases, with 20 bases remaining between them. The CDR3 DNA sequence: TGTGCCAGCAGCCGCTCGGGAACGGGCCTGACCTCCTACGAGCAGTACTTC. Translation gives CASSRSGTGLTSYEQYF.

The CDR3, as DNA: TGTGCCACCAGCAGAGATCAGGCAGGGATAGGCTCTGGAAACACCATATATTTT. Protein product: CATSRDQAGIGSGNTIYF. The chain joins TRBV15 to TRBJ1-3; TRBD1 might be the D (5 bases). The V and J ends lost 0 bases and 0 bases respectively, with 15 bases between them. The germline gives CDR1 LNHNV, CDR2 YYDKDF (reference sequence). The CDR3 runs to 18 residues.

The chain recombines TRBV30 with TRBJ2-5; 7 bases are shared with TRBD1. Germline CDR1 reads GTSNPN; CDR2 reads SVGIG (reference sequence). CDR3 size: 16 residues. Losses at the gene ends were 3 bases for V and 1 base for J; bases not matched to a gene: 11. This CDR3 is CAWRTGLLGSQETQYF. Written as DNA, the CDR3 is TGTGCCTGGAGGACAGGGCTCCTAGGATCCCAAGAGACCCAGTACTTC.

The V gene is TRBV29-1, the J gene TRBJ1-2; D is unresolved. Germline V gene sequence: CDR1 SQVTM, CDR2 ANQGSEA. The V gene lost 7 bases and the J gene lost 8 bases, with 14 bases spanning the gap. The CDR3 covers 11 residues. The CDR3 loop is CSGLRREGYTF. CDR3 DNA sequence: TGCAGCGGATTGAGACGGGAAGGCTACACCTTC.